This T cell receptor (beta chain) was obtained from a study of T cell repertoires in cytomegalovirus infection. Study in general: Both a matching HLA type and CMV infection were indicated by public TCR beta signatures. General study findings and limits: The ex vivo response was dominated by HLA-C-restricted CMV-specific TCR beta clonotypes. Frequencies of public TCR beta families were cumulated, and this identified carriers of CMV plus the relevant HLA.

TCRdb processed the reads anew with MiXCR; each CDR3 protein has one entry. This table has some 700,000 distinct CDR3 sequences, about 40% appearing once. Note on this clonotype: What it recognizes is unknown.

The CDR3 totals 15 residues. Between the trimmed V and J ends, which lost 7 bases and 6 bases, there was a span of 19 bases. The germline CDR1 and CDR2 sequences are MNHEY and SMNVEV (reference sequence). The chain recombines TRBV27 with TRBJ2-1; D is unclear. The source of this sequence is a human donor in good health (CMV status not recorded). Some clones in this sample may be carry-over from other donors' samples. Material: PBMCs. The CDR3 spells CASTMGLPGINEQFF. The CDR3 region has the DNA TGTGCCAGCACCATGGGCCTCCCTGGAATCAATGAGCAGTTCTTC.